Presented here are 23 T cell receptor beta chains from one specimen sequenced in a study of OX40 agonist ivuxolimab in advanced cancers. Profiling relied on immunoSEQ multiplex PCR, and the TCRdb table lists in-frame clones only, not all of them. Of tens of thousands of clones listed, roughly 84% are singletons. The input for sequencing was CD4+ or CD8+ T cells sorted from blood, taken in a trial of the OX40 agonist ivuxolimab. These receptor sequences come from an adult with an advanced solid tumor such as melanoma, head and neck, liver or kidney cancer.

This chain joins TRBV19 and TRBJ1-3; possibly TRBD1 for D (6 bases). Germline loops: CDR1 LNHDA, CDR2 SQIVND (reference sequence). Between the trimmed V and J ends, which lost 11 bases and 0 bases, there was a span of 17 bases. This CDR3 has 15 residues. In nucleotides, the CDR3 is TGTGCCTCAATCCCGGACAGAATCTCTGGAAACACCATATATTTT. Protein: CASIPDRISGNTIYF.

In its sample, this clone was seen a few times. The chain has TRBV6-5 and TRBJ2-7, with D possibly TRBD2 on 5 matching bases. CDR3 size: 11 residues. Trimming shortened V by 7 bases and J by 4 bases, and 8 bases separated the two germline ends. From germline, CDR1 is MNHEY and CDR2 SVGAGI. The CDR3 loop is CASKTGYEQYF. DNA of the CDR3: TGTGCCAGCAAGACGGGATACGAGCAGTACTTC.

This chain connects TRBV29-1 to TRBJ2-5; weak D call: TRBD2 (6 bases). The CDR3 length is 13 residues. V dropped 2 bases and J dropped 4 bases, with 11 bases sitting between them. Per the germline V gene, CDR1 is SQVTM and CDR2 is ANQGSEA. CDR3 in DNA: TGCAGCGTTGAAATTGTTAGCGGAGAGACCCAGTACTTC. This codes for CSVEIVSGETQYF.

This chain links TRBV28 with TRBJ1-4, with 7 bases identical to TRBD1. The CDR3 is 16 residues long. Germline V lookup: CDR1 MDHEN, CDR2 SYDVKM. J was trimmed by 4 bases and V by 5 bases; bases with no gene match: 10. The CDR3 loop reads CASSPIRQGVNEKLFF. The CDR3 nucleotides read TGTGCCAGCAGTCCCATCCGGCAGGGGGTTAATGAAAAACTGTTTTTT. Complete variable domain (other parts from reference TRBV28 and TRBJ1-4): DVKVTQSSRYLVKRTGEKVFLECVQDMDHENMFWYRQDPGLGLRLIYFSYDVKMKEKGDIPEGYSVSREKKERFSLILESASTNQTSMYLCASSPIRQGVNEKLFFGSGTQLSVL.

The chain joins TRBV6-1 to TRBJ2-5, with 9 bases matching TRBD2. This CDR3 is 17 amino acids long. V was pared by 3 bases and J by 4 bases, with 12 bases of the junction left unmatched. Germline CDR1 MNHNS, CDR2 SASEGT. The CDR3 region has the DNA TGTGCCAGCAGTGAGGGGCCGGGGAGCGGGGGGCGAGAGACCCAGTACTTC. This encodes CASSEGPGSGGRETQYF.

This chain links TRBV5-1 with TRBJ2-3; D not resolved. This CDR3 has 15 amino acids. The germline gives CDR1 SGHRS, CDR2 YFSETQ. The V end was cut by 2 bases, the J end by 2 bases, with 12 bases between. This CDR3 is CASSFGRLITDTQYF. CDR3 bases: TGCGCCAGCAGCTTTGGTCGCCTGATCACAGATACGCAGTATTTT.

The chain is built from TRBV19 and TRBJ2-7, with 9 bases aligning to TRBD1. The V and J ends lost 7 bases and 5 bases, in that order; junction bases with no gene match: 9. The CDR3 covers 14 residues. Germline loops: CDR1 LNHDA, CDR2 SQIVND (reference sequence). The CDR3 DNA sequence: TGTGCCAGTACCTGGACAGGGGTACTTCACGAGCAGTACTTC. The encoded protein is CASTWTGVLHEQYF.

The chain employs TRBV5-4 and TRBJ2-3; D uncertain. The CDR3 is made up of 13 amino acids. Germline CDR1 is SGHNT and CDR2 is YYREEE (reference sequence). V was shortened by 0 bases and J by 4 bases, with 6 bases between the two germline ends. CDR3 sequence reads: CASSLGQADTQYF. CDR3 nucleotide sequence: TGTGCCAGCAGCTTGGGTCAGGCAGATACGCAGTATTTT.

This rearrangement joins TRBV7-2 to TRBJ1-4; D is ambiguous. V lost 6 bases and J lost 5, with 13 bases in between. Germline V gene data show CDR1 as SGHTA and CDR2 as FQGNSA. The CDR3 has 14 amino acids. This CDR3 reads CASSFPLGNEKLFF. In DNA form, the CDR3 reads TGTGCCAGCAGTTTTCCGTTGGGAAATGAAAAACTGTTTTTT. The whole variable domain, filled in from reference TRBV7-2 and TRBJ1-4, reads GAGVSQSPSNKVTEKGKDVELRCDPISGHTALYWYRQSLGQGLEFLIYFQGNSAPDKSGLPSDRFSAERTGGSVSTLTIQRTQQEDSAVYLCASSFPLGNEKLFFGSGTQLSVL.

CDR3 in amino acids: CASSTLYGGSDTQYF. The CDR3 nucleotides read TGTGCCAGCAGTACCCTCTACGGGGGGTCAGATACGCAGTATTTT. The genes are TRBV6-5 and TRBJ2-3; TRBD2 matches at 7 bases. Trimming cost V 5 bases and J 4 bases; bases outside gene matches: 9. CDR1 and CDR2 (germline): MNHEY, SVGAGI. The CDR3 is 15 amino acids.

The J gene is TRBJ1-2, the V gene TRBV7-9, with 9 bases that match TRBD1. The CDR3 runs 14 residues. J was trimmed by 4 bases and V by 8 bases; bases with no gene match: 8. Germline V gene data show CDR1 as SEHNR and CDR2 as FQNEAQ (reference sequence). CDR3 amino acids: CASSGTGTGYGYTF. The CDR3 region has the DNA TGTGCCAGCTCCGGGACAGGGACGGGCTATGGCTACACCTTC.

The chain joins TRBV5-7 to TRBJ2-3, with D uncertain. TRBV5-7 is an ORF; its function is uncertain. Trimming took off 5 bases at V and 3 bases at J, with 19 bases between the two ends. The CDR3 loop spans 16 amino acids. CDR3 region: CASRAVARNGTDTQYF. The DNA for the CDR3 is TGTGCCAGCAGGGCGGTAGCCCGAAACGGTACAGATACGCAGTATTTT.

This rearrangement joins TRBV4-2 to TRBJ2-3; 11 bases line up with TRBD2. Per germline, CDR1 LGHNA and CDR2 YNFKEQ. This CDR3 is 16 amino acids long. The junction had 9 bases not matched to a gene; V was cut back by 6 bases and J by 4 bases. DNA of the CDR3: TGTGCCAGCAGTCCCCGACTAGCGGGACAGGCAGATACGCAGTATTTT. It encodes CASSPRLAGQADTQYF.

The chain couples TRBV11-3 to TRBJ2-1, with a tentative D call TRBD2 (6 bases). V shed 6 bases and J shed 9 bases, with 12 bases lying between them. The CDR3 totals 12 residues. Per germline, CDR1 SGHNT and CDR2 YENEEA. The CDR3 nucleotides read TGTGCCAGCAGTCAATTGGAGGGTGAGCAGTTCTTC. The encoded protein is CASSQLEGEQFF. The whole variable domain, filled in from reference TRBV11-3 and TRBJ2-1, reads EAGVVQSPRYKIIEKKQPVAFWCNPISGHNTLYWYLQNLGQGPELLIRYENEEAVDDSQLPKDRFSAERLKGVDSTLKIQPAELGDSAVYLCASSQLEGEQFFGPGTRLTVL.

The V and J genes are TRBV29-1 and TRBJ2-3; 10 bases match TRBD2. The CDR3 totals 14 residues. Per germline, CDR1 SQVTM and CDR2 ANQGSEA. The V gene end was trimmed by 6 bases and the J gene end by 7 bases; junction bases not matched to a gene: 10. The CDR3 DNA follows: TGCAGCGTCACCCTAGCGGGAGAAGGATATACGCAGTATTTT. Its translation: CSVTLAGEGYTQYF.

V gene TRBV4-1 combines with J gene TRBJ2-7; TRBD1 aligns across 10 bases. With V trimmed by 0 bases and J by 4 bases, 9 bases remained unmatched. CDR3 length: 17 amino acids. The germline gives CDR1 MGHRA, CDR2 YSYEKL. The CDR3 sequence is CASSQDKGTGADYEQYF. The CDR3 bases are TGCGCCAGCAGCCAAGATAAAGGGACAGGGGCCGATTACGAGCAGTACTTC.

J is TRBJ1-1 and V is TRBV5-8, with D unclear. Germline V lookup: CDR1 SGHTS, CDR2 YDEGEE. The CDR3 contains 11 residues. The V end was cut by 2 bases, the J end by 7 bases, with 6 bases between. The CDR3 sequence: CASSLGFEAFF. The CDR3 nucleotides are TGTGCCAGCAGCTTAGGATTTGAAGCTTTCTTT.

The J gene is TRBJ2-1, the V gene TRBV18; 11 bases are shared with TRBD2. The V gene's germline CDR1 is KGHSH and CDR2 LQKENI. The trim removed 1 base at V and 6 bases at J, leaving 5 bases unmatched. The CDR3 has 16 amino acids. The chain's CDR3 is CASSPLSGGARNEQFF. As DNA, the CDR3 is TGTGCCAGCTCACCACTTAGCGGGGGGGCCCGCAATGAGCAGTTCTTC.

The V and J genes are TRBV4-1 and TRBJ1-3; no reliable D call. With 0 bases removed from V and 0 bases from J, the gap between germline ends came to 9 bases. Per germline, CDR1 MGHRA and CDR2 YSYEKL. The CDR3 consists of 16 residues. The CDR3 DNA reads TGCGCCAGCAGCCAAGATCCGGGTAACTCTGGAAACACCATATATTTT. Translating gives CASSQDPGNSGNTIYF.

The J gene is TRBJ2-1, the V gene TRBV30, with D perhaps being TRBD1 or TRBD2 (5 bases each). The CDR3 spans 12 residues. The germline CDR1 and CDR2 sequences are GTSNPN and SVGIG (reference sequence). The ends were cut back, 0 bases at V and 12 bases at J, with 12 bases in the middle. CDR3 protein: CAWSVMGVAQFF. The CDR3 DNA follows: TGTGCCTGGAGTGTAATGGGGGTCGCGCAGTTCTTC.

The chain joins TRBV5-4 to TRBJ2-7; 11 bases map to TRBD2. V gave up 4 bases and J gave up 6 bases; unmatched junction bases: 6. The length of the CDR3 is 14 residues. CDR1 SGHNT and CDR2 YYREEE come from the germline V gene (reference sequence). CDR3 coding DNA: TGTGCCAGCAGCCCCGGACTAGCGGGCGGCGAGCAGTACTTC. This codes for CASSPGLAGGEQYF.

The rearrangement uses TRBV28 and TRBJ2-1, with D possibly TRBD1 on 6 matching bases. Per the germline V gene, CDR1 is MDHEN and CDR2 is SYDVKM. CDR3 length equals 12 residues. V was clipped by 3 bases and J by 14 bases, with 14 bases between them. The CDR3 DNA reads as TGTGCCAGCAGTTTGGTGGGGGCAAGAGAGTTCTTC. Protein: CASSLVGAREFF.

The J gene is TRBJ2-4, the V gene TRBV5-6, with unresolved D. Germline loops: CDR1 SGHDT, CDR2 YYEEEE. The CDR3 length is 14 residues. Trimming removed 4 bases from V and 0 bases from J, with 8 bases in between. The CDR3 region has the DNA TGTGCCAGCAGCCCACCTTTAGCCAAAAACATTCAGTACTTC. This sequence encodes CASSPPLAKNIQYF.